The 30 T cell receptor beta chains reported below all come from one sample, sequenced in a study of PD-1 blockade in classical Hodgkin lymphoma (dated by TCRdb to 2018 to 2021). Libraries were constructed by the immunoSEQ multiplex PCR assay. This immuneACCESS table, as held by TCRdb, lists in-frame sequences with V and J called but not all clones. Of the missing ones, under half trace to an unresolved V gene in checked studies; the others have no known cause. The sample has roughly 34,000 clones on record, around 76% of them singletons. About 15% of the sample is in the top ten clones. Sample time point, as interpreted from the label and publication: cycle 2 day 1 (C2D1) of nivolumab. Every trial patient had relapsed after autologous stem cell transplantation, and cohorts A, B and C differed in prior brentuximab vedotin exposure. Here the sequenced sample was peripheral blood mononuclear cells (PBMCs), taken before the second cycle of nivolumab. These receptor sequences come from a human donor with classical Hodgkin lymphoma.

The chain carries TRBV6-1 and TRBJ2-4; TRBD2 is a possible D gene (5 bases). The V end lost 0 bases, the J end lost 0 bases, and 12 bases lay between the germline ends. The V gene's germline CDR1 is MNHNS and CDR2 SASEGT. CDR3 length: 17 residues. The CDR3 DNA reads TGTGCCAGCAGTGAAGCGCTGGGAGAGCTAGCCAAAAACATTCAGTACTTC. It translates to CASSEALGELAKNIQYF.

This clone was seen just once. The chain couples TRBV15 to TRBJ2-7; weak D call: TRBD2 (5 bases). Per the germline V gene, CDR1 is LNHNV and CDR2 is YYDKDF (reference sequence). The CDR3 is 15 amino acids. Deletions cut 6 bases from V and 2 bases from J, with 17 bases between. This chain's CDR3 is CATSRPREATYEQYF. CDR3 nucleotide sequence: TGTGCCACCAGTAGACCCCGGGAAGCAACCTACGAGCAGTACTTC. The variable domain in full, with the rest retrieved from reference TRBV15 and TRBJ2-7, is DAMVIQNPRYQVTQFGKPVTLSCSQTLNHNVMYWYQQKSSQAPKLLFHYYDKDFNNEADTPDNFQSRRPNTSFCFLDIRSPGLGDTAMYLCATSRPREATYEQYFGPGTRLTVT.

J is TRBJ1-2 and V is TRBV18; the D gene is possibly TRBD1 (5 bases). This CDR3 is built from 14 residues. Germline assignment: CDR1 KGHSH and CDR2 LQKENI. V lost 3 bases, J lost 0 bases, and 8 bases lay in between. CDR3 region: CASSPSDTNYGYTF. CDR3 bases: TGTGCCAGCTCACCTTCGGACACTAACTATGGCTACACCTTC.

V and J are TRBV5-1 and TRBJ2-3; D remains unclear. The germline V gene has CDR1 SGHRS and CDR2 YFSETQ. The CDR3 length is 15 residues. Trimming pared 1 base from V and 0 bases from J, leaving 9 bases between. The CDR3 protein is CASSLRVSSTDTQYF. CDR3 sequence (DNA): TGCGCCAGCAGCTTGAGGGTCTCGAGCACAGATACGCAGTATTTT.

The gene calls are TRBV5-4 and TRBJ2-7; the D gene is possibly TRBD1 (6 bases). Germline loops: CDR1 SGHNT, CDR2 YYREEE (reference sequence). CDR3 length equals 14 residues. The V gene lost 1 base and the J gene lost 1 base, with 9 bases spanning the gap. CDR3: CASSLTGNSYEQYF. The CDR3 DNA sequence: TGTGCCAGCAGCTTGACAGGGAATTCCTACGAGCAGTACTTC.

This clone was detected once. The V call is TRBV7-2, the J call TRBJ1-2; D might be TRBD1 (6 bases). V lost 2 bases to trimming and J lost 6 bases, with 16 bases between them. Germline CDR1 and CDR2: SGHTA and FQGNSA. CDR3 size: 15 residues. CDR3 bases: TGTGCCAGCAGCTTAAATGGCGGACAGCCAAATGGCTACACCTTC. Its protein is CASSLNGGQPNGYTF.

In DNA, the CDR3 is TGTGCCAGCAGCTTAACGCCGGCCGGGGGGGCGGCAGATACGCAGTATTTT. Residues: CASSLTPAGGAADTQYF. The chain carries TRBV7-2 and TRBJ2-3, with 8 bases fitting TRBD2. The CDR3 totals 17 residues. V shed 2 bases, J shed 4 bases, and the junction held 11 bases outside the gene matches. CDR1 is SGHTA and CDR2 is FQGNSA in the germline V gene.

V is TRBV5-6 and J is TRBJ1-2, with TRBD1 identical over 7 bases. The germline V gene encodes CDR1 SGHDT and CDR2 YYEEEE. This CDR3 spans 14 amino acids. V dropped 0 bases and J dropped 8; count of bases not matched to a gene: 7. CDR3 protein: CASSLATGEGGYTF. The CDR3 coding sequence is TGTGCCAGCAGCTTGGCCACAGGGGAGGGGGGCTACACCTTC. Together with reference TRBV5-6 and TRBJ1-2, the CDR3 gives the full variable domain: DAGVTQSPTHLIKTRGQQVTLRCSPKSGHDTVSWYQQALGQGPQFIFQYYEEEERQRGNFPDRFSGHQFPNYSSELNVNALLLGDSALYLCASSLATGEGGYTFGSGTRLTVV.

For the CDR3, the DNA is TGTGCCATCAGTGAGTCTGCCGCCAACCGCGAGCAGTACTTC. Translation: CAISESAANREQYF. The rearrangement links TRBV10-3 to TRBJ2-7; no clear D gene. Trimming stripped 0 bases from V and 6 bases from J, with 12 bases between. This CDR3 spans 14 amino acids. The germline CDR1 and CDR2 sequences are ENHRY and SYGVKD.

This chain uses TRBV25-1 with TRBJ1-5; 8 nucleotides line up with TRBD1. The CDR3 runs to 15 residues. The germline gives CDR1 MGHDK, CDR2 SYGVNS. J was trimmed by 0 bases and V by 4 bases; bases with no gene match: 2. The DNA for the CDR3 is TGTGCCAGCAGTGCACAGGGGGATAGCAATCAGCCCCAGCATTTT. Translated: CASSAQGDSNQPQHF.

This chain uses TRBV27 with TRBJ1-6, with D perhaps matching TRBD1 (5 bases). Germline lookup yields CDR1 MNHEY and CDR2 SMNVEV (reference sequence). The CDR3 runs to 13 residues. V dropped 5 bases and J dropped 6 bases, with 8 bases sitting between them. CDR3 protein: CASSRGVNSPLHF. CDR3 bases: TGTGCCAGCAGTCGAGGGGTTAATTCACCCCTCCACTTT.

The rearrangement joins TRBV2 to TRBJ2-7; D is undetermined. The germline V gene encodes CDR1 SNHLY and CDR2 FYNNEI. The CDR3 has 14 residues. V lost 2 bases, J lost 3 bases, and 11 bases lay in between. The CDR3 is CASSELGSGYEQYF. In nucleotides, the CDR3 is TGTGCCAGCAGTGAATTAGGGTCGGGCTACGAGCAGTACTTC.

The J gene is TRBJ2-5, the V gene TRBV5-1; no reliable D call. This CDR3 spans 15 amino acids. The V and J ends lost 4 bases and 0 bases respectively, with 13 bases between them. The germline V gene encodes CDR1 SGHRS and CDR2 YFSETQ. The CDR3 here is CASSASLGYQETQYF. CDR3 nucleotide sequence: TGCGCCAGCAGCGCGAGCCTAGGGTACCAAGAGACCCAGTACTTC. Full variable domain (remainder filled in from reference TRBV5-1 and TRBJ2-5): KAGVTQTPRYLIKTRGQQVTLSCSPISGHRSVSWYQQTPGQGLQFLFEYFSETQRNKGNFPGRFSGRQFSNSRSEMNVSTLELGDSALYLCASSASLGYQETQYFGPGTRLLVL.

This clone was observed a few times. J is TRBJ1-5 and V is TRBV2; D not resolved. The germline V gene has CDR1 SNHLY and CDR2 FYNNEI. The CDR3 totals 13 residues. V was pared by 4 bases and J by 11 bases, with 15 bases between. CDR3 nucleotides: TGTGCCAGCAGTGTGAGAGGGATGGCCGCCCAGCATTTT. Its translation is CASSVRGMAAQHF.

The V and J genes are TRBV5-5 and TRBJ2-3, with TRBD2 matching 16 bases. This CDR3 has 17 amino acids. Germline CDR1 reads SGHKS; CDR2 reads YYEKEE (reference sequence). J gave up 2 bases and V 4 bases, and 4 bases lay outside the gene matches. The CDR3 DNA is TGTGCCAGCAGCACCGGGACTAGCGGGGGGGCCACAGATACGCAGTATTTT. Translated, it gives CASSTGTSGGATDTQYF.

The V call is TRBV15, the J call TRBJ2-3; 14 positions agree with TRBD2. The junction had 9 bases not matched to a gene; V was cut back by 6 bases and J by 4 bases. The CDR3 totals 17 residues. Germline V lookup: CDR1 LNHNV, CDR2 YYDKDF (reference sequence). The CDR3 sequence is CATSSTSGGVIPDTQYF. Here the CDR3 DNA reads TGTGCCACCAGTTCGACTAGCGGGGGGGTAATACCAGATACGCAGTATTTT.

V gene TRBV4-1 combines with J gene TRBJ1-1; TRBD1 agrees at 7 bases. Germline lookup yields CDR1 MGHRA and CDR2 YSYEKL. This CDR3 spans 16 amino acids. Trimming removed 1 base from V and 1 base from J; junction bases left unmatched: 6. The CDR3 DNA follows: TGCGCCAGCAGCCAAGGCCCAAACAGGGGGAACACTGAAGCTTTCTTT. It translates to CASSQGPNRGNTEAFF.

This chain connects TRBV7-2 to TRBJ2-3; D is perhaps TRBD2 (5 bases). The germline V and J ends were trimmed by 4 bases and 1 base, with 9 bases remaining between them. Germline CDR1 and CDR2: SGHTA and FQGNSA. CDR3 length: 14 amino acids. This CDR3 is CASSYNSGTDTQYF. CDR3 nucleotide sequence: TGTGCCAGCAGCTACAATAGCGGCACAGATACGCAGTATTTT.

The chain is built from TRBV5-4 and TRBJ2-3; 12 nucleotides align to TRBD2. Germline CDR1 and CDR2: SGHNT and YYREEE (reference sequence). V shed 0 bases, J shed 7 bases, and the junction held 6 bases outside the gene matches. The CDR3 spans 16 residues. The CDR3 DNA sequence: TGTGCCAGCAGCTTGGGACTAGCGGGGGCCCGCTATACGCAGTATTTT. Translated, it gives CASSLGLAGARYTQYF.

V and J are TRBV4-1 and TRBJ2-3, with TRBD2 matching 13 bases. With V trimmed by 4 bases and J by 6 bases, 7 bases remained unmatched. Looked up from germline, CDR1 is MGHRA and CDR2 is YSYEKL. This CDR3 region has 16 residues. The CDR3 reads CASSPKTSGGSDTQYF. CDR3 sequence (DNA): TGCGCCAGCAGCCCCAAGACTAGCGGGGGGTCGGATACGCAGTATTTT.

This clone has only one observation. The chain links TRBV4-1 to TRBJ2-2; TRBD1 aligns across 7 bases. This CDR3 is built from 16 residues. The V segment lost 3 bases and the J segment 6 bases; nucleotides outside the gene matches: 10. Germline loops: CDR1 MGHRA, CDR2 YSYEKL. The CDR3 region has the DNA TGCGCCAGCAGCCAGGGAATGACAGGGCTTGCCGGGGAGCTGTTTTTT. Amino acid sequence: CASSQGMTGLAGELFF.

The V and J genes are TRBV27 and TRBJ2-7; D not resolved. The length of the CDR3 is 13 residues. Looked up from germline, CDR1 is MNHEY and CDR2 is SMNVEV (reference sequence). Between the trimmed V and J ends, which lost 0 bases and 1 base, there was a span of 4 bases. The CDR3 spells CASSLSGSYEQYF. CDR3 DNA sequence: TGTGCCAGCAGTTTATCCGGGTCCTACGAGCAGTACTTC.

This chain connects TRBV4-1 to TRBJ2-5; 13 bases map to TRBD2. V lost 4 bases to trimming and J lost 1 base; unmatched junction nucleotides: 6. Germline-derived CDR1 and CDR2 are MGHRA and YSYEKL. CDR3 size: 17 residues. The CDR3 reads CASSPGRTSGGQETQYF. In DNA, the CDR3 is TGCGCCAGCAGCCCAGGGAGGACTAGCGGGGGCCAAGAGACCCAGTACTTC.

The CDR3 sequence: CATSRDGAVQETQYF. The CDR3 DNA follows: TGTGCCACCAGCAGAGATGGGGCAGTCCAAGAGACCCAGTACTTC. This chain connects TRBV15 to TRBJ2-5; D is perhaps TRBD1 (5 bases). The CDR3 consists of 15 residues. V was cut by 0 bases and J by 1 base, with 9 bases left in between. Germline V lookup: CDR1 LNHNV, CDR2 YYDKDF (reference sequence). Variable domain in full (rest from reference TRBV15 and TRBJ2-5): DAMVIQNPRYQVTQFGKPVTLSCSQTLNHNVMYWYQQKSSQAPKLLFHYYDKDFNNEADTPDNFQSRRPNTSFCFLDIRSPGLGDTAMYLCATSRDGAVQETQYFGPGTRLLVL.

This clone has just a few counts. V usage is TRBV19 and J usage is TRBJ2-7; 8 nucleotides line up with TRBD1. The CDR3 runs to 13 residues. V shed 9 bases, J shed 5 bases, and the junction held 9 bases outside the gene matches. The germline gives CDR1 LNHDA, CDR2 SQIVND (reference sequence). CDR3 nucleotides: TGTGCCAGCAGAGGGACAGGACTTCACGAGCAGTACTTC. This sequence encodes CASRGTGLHEQYF.

This chain uses TRBV21-1 with TRBJ1-1. TRBV21-1 is flagged as a pseudogene. This CDR3 is built from 12 residues. CDR3 sequence (DNA): TGTGCCAGCAGCAAAGGGTCAGCCGAAGCTTTCTTT. Its protein is CASSKGSAEAFF.

This chain connects TRBV7-3 to TRBJ2-5, with 8 bases that match TRBD1. Per germline, CDR1 SGHTA and CDR2 FQGTGA. The CDR3 contains 14 residues. The J segment lost 1 base and the V segment lost 5 bases, leaving 3 bases of the junction unmatched. CDR3 region: CASSPGTGQETQYF. The DNA for the CDR3 is TGTGCCAGCAGCCCCGGGACAGGCCAAGAGACCCAGTACTTC.

The V call is TRBV5-4, the J call TRBJ2-3, with TRBD2 matching over 10 bases. This CDR3 is 15 amino acids long. CDR1 and CDR2 from the germline V gene are SGHNT and YYREEE (reference sequence). Trimming at V came to 3 bases and at J to 6 bases, leaving 7 bases not matched to a gene. This CDR3 reads CASSWSGGVLDTQYF. The CDR3 DNA sequence: TGTGCCAGCAGCTGGAGCGGGGGGGTTTTGGATACGCAGTATTTT.

The V call is TRBV7-8, the J call TRBJ2-7; D is uncertain. The CDR3 spans 12 residues. V shed 1 base and J shed 4 bases, with 5 bases lying between them. CDR1 is SGHVS, CDR2 FQNEAQ, per germline. The CDR3 nucleotides read TGTGCCAGCAGCTTAGAAGTTTACGAGCAGTACTTC. Protein product: CASSLEVYEQYF.

This clone appeared a single time. This chain links TRBV4-1 with TRBJ2-3, with unresolved D. The CDR3 extends over 16 amino acids. The germline V gene encodes CDR1 MGHRA and CDR2 YSYEKL. The V gene lost 3 bases and the J gene lost 2 bases, with 15 bases spanning the gap. CDR3 region: CASSHPPSYDTDTQYF. The CDR3 coding sequence is TGCGCCAGCAGCCACCCCCCCTCCTACGACACAGATACGCAGTATTTT.